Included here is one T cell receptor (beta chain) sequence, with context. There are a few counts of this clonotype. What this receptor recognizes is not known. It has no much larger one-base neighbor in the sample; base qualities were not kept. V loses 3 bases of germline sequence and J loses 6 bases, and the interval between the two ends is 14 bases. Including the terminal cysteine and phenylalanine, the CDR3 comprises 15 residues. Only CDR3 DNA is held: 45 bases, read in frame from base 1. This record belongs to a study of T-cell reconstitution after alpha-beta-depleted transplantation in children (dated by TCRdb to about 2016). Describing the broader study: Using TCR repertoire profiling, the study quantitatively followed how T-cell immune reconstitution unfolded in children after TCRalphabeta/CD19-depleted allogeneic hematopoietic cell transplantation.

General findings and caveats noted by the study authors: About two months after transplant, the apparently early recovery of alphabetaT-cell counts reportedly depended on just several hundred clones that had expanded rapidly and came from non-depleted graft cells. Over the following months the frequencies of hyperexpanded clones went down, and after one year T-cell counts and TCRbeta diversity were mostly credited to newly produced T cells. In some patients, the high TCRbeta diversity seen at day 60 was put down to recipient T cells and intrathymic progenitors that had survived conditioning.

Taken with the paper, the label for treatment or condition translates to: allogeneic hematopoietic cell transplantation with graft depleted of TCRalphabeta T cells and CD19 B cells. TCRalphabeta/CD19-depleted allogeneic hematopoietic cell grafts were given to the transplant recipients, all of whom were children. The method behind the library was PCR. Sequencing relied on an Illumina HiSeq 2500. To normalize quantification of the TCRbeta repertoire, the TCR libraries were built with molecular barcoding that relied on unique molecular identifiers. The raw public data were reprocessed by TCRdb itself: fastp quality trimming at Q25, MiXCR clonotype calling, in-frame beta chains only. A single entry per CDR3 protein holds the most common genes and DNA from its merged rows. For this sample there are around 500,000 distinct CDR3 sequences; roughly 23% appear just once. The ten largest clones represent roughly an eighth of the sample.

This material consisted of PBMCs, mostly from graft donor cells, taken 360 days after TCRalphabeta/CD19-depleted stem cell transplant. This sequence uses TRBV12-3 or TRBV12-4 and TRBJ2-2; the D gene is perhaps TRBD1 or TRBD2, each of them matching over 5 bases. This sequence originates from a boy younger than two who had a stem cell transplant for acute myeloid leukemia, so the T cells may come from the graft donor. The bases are TGTGCCAGCAGTTTTCGGGACCCTACCGCCGGGGAGCTGTTTTTT. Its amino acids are CASSFRDPTAGELFF.